These T cell receptor beta chains were read from a single sample in a study of response to subunit inactivated influenza vaccine. TCRdb redid the calling of the RT-PCR reads with MiXCR, one entry per CDR3 protein. Found here are about half a million distinct CDR3 sequences, roughly 9.8% of them singletons; the top ten hold 9.5% to 15%. The input for sequencing was PBMCs from blood, taken 40 to 50 days after vaccination. Receptors originate from a man aged 50 to 60 who received an inactivated influenza vaccine. The CDR3 runs from the conserved cysteine through the conserved F or W. Each record gives: clone size, V gene, J gene, D gene, CDR3 protein, CDR3 DNA. D genes are given only for firm matches. Expanded clones are given a class, and other clones once, few, many or no size at all.

few	TRBV27	TRBJ2-5	-	CASSPPWGRRGQETQYF	TGTGCCAGCAGTCCTCCCTGGGGTCGGAGGGGCCAAGAGACCCAGTACTTC
few	TRBV5-5	TRBJ2-2	-	CASSVGLIVSSTGELFF	TGTGCCAGCAGCGTAGGACTAATCGTTTCCTCAACCGGGGAGCTGTTTTTT
-	TRBV3-1	TRBJ2-1	TRBD2	CASSQNPGGSYNEQFF	TGTGCCAGCAGCCAAAATCCGGGGGGGTCCTACAATGAGCAGTTCTTC
few	TRBV10-1	TRBJ2-1	TRBD1	CASSGQGATQYNEQFF	TGCGCCAGCAGTGGACAGGGGGCTACTCAGTACAATGAGCAGTTCTTC
-	TRBV7-2	TRBJ2-5	-	CASSPHRTAQETQYF	TGTGCCAGCAGCCCACACAGGACAGCTCAAGAGACCCAGTACTTC
many	TRBV4-2	TRBJ2-7	-	CASSQVVGQTYEQYF	TGTGCCAGCAGCCAAGTCGTAGGACAGACCTACGAGCAGTACTTC
few	TRBV7-2	TRBJ2-5	TRBD2	CASSPLLAGGRETQYF	TGTGCCAGCAGCCCCTTACTAGCGGGGGGGCGGGAGACCCAGTACTTC
few	TRBV20-1	TRBJ2-5	TRBD1	CSGYRGETQYF	TGCAGTGGATACAGGGGAGAGACCCAGTACTTC
few	TRBV20-1	TRBJ1-1	TRBD1	CSARDPGRGIFAFF	TGCAGTGCTAGAGATCCGGGCAGGGGGATTTTCGCTTTCTTT
few	TRBV3-1	TRBJ2-2	-	CASSQDLRGRGTGELFF	TGTGCCAGCAGCCAAGATCTGAGGGGGCGGGGCACCGGGGAGCTGTTTTTT
many	TRBV29-1	TRBJ1-1	-	CSVVRGRNTEAFF	TGCAGCGTTGTAAGGGGCCGAAACACTGAAGCTTTCTTT
-	TRBV6-5	TRBJ2-1	-	CASSYLLRPSNSYNEQFF	TGTGCCAGCAGTTACTTGCTTAGGCCTAGCAACTCCTACAATGAGCAGTTCTTC
many	TRBV20-1	TRBJ2-7	-	CSAREFGRGYEQYF	TGCAGTGCTAGGGAATTCGGCAGGGGCTACGAGCAGTACTTC
few	TRBV27	TRBJ2-1	-	CASRKNRTRNEQFF	TGTGCCAGCCGAAAGAATCGGACCCGCAATGAGCAGTTCTTC
-	TRBV2	TRBJ2-5	-	CASSDPKTSQETQYF	TGTGCCAGCAGTGACCCAAAGACTAGCCAAGAGACCCAGTACTTC
few	TRBV7-9	TRBJ2-7	-	CASSGEDSYSYEQYF	TGTGCCAGCAGCGGTGAAGACAGTTACAGCTACGAGCAGTACTTC
-	TRBV10-2	TRBJ2-7	TRBD1	CASSESETGTYEQYF	TGCGCCAGCAGTGAGTCAGAGACAGGGACCTACGAGCAGTACTTC
many	TRBV10-3	TRBJ2-1	-	CAISVDNEQFF	TGTGCCATCAGTGTCGACAATGAGCAGTTCTTC
many	TRBV20-1	TRBJ2-7	TRBD1	CSARAGGTGDQQYF	TGCAGTGCTAGAGCTGGTGGGACAGGGGATCAGCAGTACTTC
many	TRBV12-3/TRBV12-4	TRBJ2-1	TRBD2	CASSELAGVSNEQFF	TGTGCCAGCAGTGAACTAGCGGGAGTGTCCAATGAGCAGTTCTTC
few	TRBV20-1	TRBJ1-4	-	CSALDRHEKLFF	TGCAGTGCTTTAGACAGGCATGAAAAACTGTTTTTT
many	TRBV12-3/TRBV12-4	TRBJ2-7	TRBD2	CASSFGRAAYEQYF	TGTGCCAGCAGTTTTGGGAGGGCGGCCTACGAGCAGTACTTC
few	TRBV13	TRBJ1-2	TRBD1	CASSSGQGGDYGYTF	TGTGCCAGCAGCTCGGGACAGGGGGGAGACTATGGCTACACCTTC
-	TRBV11-2	TRBJ2-7	-	CASSPPPREPYEQYF	TGTGCCAGCAGCCCCCCCCCCAGGGAACCATACGAGCAGTACTTC
few	TRBV21-1	TRBJ1-5	-	CASSKRWWPQHF	TGTGCCAGCAGCAAACGGTGGTGGCCCCAGCATTTT
many	TRBV29-1	TRBJ2-1	TRBD2	CSVGIGTSGGNEQFF	TGCAGCGTTGGTATTGGGACTAGCGGGGGGAATGAGCAGTTCTTC
-	TRBV10-3	TRBJ1-6	TRBD1	CAISGAGGNSPLHF	TGTGCCATCAGTGGGGCAGGGGGGAATTCACCCCTCCACTTT